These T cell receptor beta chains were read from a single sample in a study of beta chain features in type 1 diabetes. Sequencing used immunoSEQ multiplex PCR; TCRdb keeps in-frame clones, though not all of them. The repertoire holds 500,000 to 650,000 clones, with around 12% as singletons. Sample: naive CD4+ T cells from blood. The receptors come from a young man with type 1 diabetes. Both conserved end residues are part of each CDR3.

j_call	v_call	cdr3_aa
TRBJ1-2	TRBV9	CASSERSGQGKNYGYTF
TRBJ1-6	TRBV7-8	CASSLAPGNLPVPLHF
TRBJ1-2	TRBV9	CASSVASGGKGYGYTF
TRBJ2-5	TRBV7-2	CASSFFTGASGVGETQYF
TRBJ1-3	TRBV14	CASSHQRGHPSGNTIYF
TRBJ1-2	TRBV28	CASRTTGESYGYTF
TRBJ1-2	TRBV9	CASSGFPSSAADMGYTF
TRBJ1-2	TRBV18	CASSLGTVNYGYTF
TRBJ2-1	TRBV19	CASRPDREAYNEQFF
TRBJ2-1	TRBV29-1	CSVADEGQFF
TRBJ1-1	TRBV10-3	CAIVAELNTEAFF
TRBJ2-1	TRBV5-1	CASSYPDRGDEQFF
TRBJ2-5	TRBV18	CASSSGTGEVQYF
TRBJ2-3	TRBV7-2	CASSSGQGVTDTQYF
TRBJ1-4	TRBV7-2	CASSDQDRGSEKLFF
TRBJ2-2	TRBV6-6	CASRTAANTGELFF
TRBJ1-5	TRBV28	CASTSPGQGDNQPQHF
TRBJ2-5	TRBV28	CASGGETQYF
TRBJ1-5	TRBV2	CASREQGSSNQPQHF
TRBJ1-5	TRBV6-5	CASSRDRVGSQPQHF
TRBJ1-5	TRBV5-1	CASSPEQSTQPQHF
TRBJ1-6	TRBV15	CATSRDNGGFEDSPLHF
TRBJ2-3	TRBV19	CASRGTGTDTQYF
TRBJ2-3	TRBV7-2	CASSLAGAGADTQYF